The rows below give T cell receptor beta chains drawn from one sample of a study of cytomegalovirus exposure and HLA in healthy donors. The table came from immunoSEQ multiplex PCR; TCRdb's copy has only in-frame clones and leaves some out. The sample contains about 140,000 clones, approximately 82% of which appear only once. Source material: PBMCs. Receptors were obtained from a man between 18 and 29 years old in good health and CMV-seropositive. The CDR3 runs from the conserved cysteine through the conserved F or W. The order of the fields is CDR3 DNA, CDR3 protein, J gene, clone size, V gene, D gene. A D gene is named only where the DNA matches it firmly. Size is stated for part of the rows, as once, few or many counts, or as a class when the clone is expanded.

DNA: TGTGCCACCCGACAGGGAGGCAATCAGCCCCAGCATTTT
CDR3: CATRQGGNQPQHF
J: TRBJ1-5
size: NA
V: TRBV28
D: TRBD1

DNA: TGTGCCAGCAGCTTCGGGGGGACGGAGACCCAGTACTTC
CDR3: CASSFGGTETQYF
J: TRBJ2-5
size: NA
V: TRBV7-3
D: TRBD2

DNA: TGTGCCAGCAGCTCGCCACTAGCGGGAGTCACAGAGACCCAGTACTTC
CDR3: CASSSPLAGVTETQYF
J: TRBJ2-5
size: NA
V: TRBV5-5
D: TRBD2

DNA: TGTGCCAGTAGAGGGACAAGTCGCTACGAGCAGTACTTC
CDR3: CASRGTSRYEQYF
J: TRBJ2-7
size: once
V: TRBV19
D: NA

DNA: TGTGCCAGCAGTGACCAGCCGGGACTAGGCACAGATACGCAGTATTTT
CDR3: CASSDQPGLGTDTQYF
J: TRBJ2-3
size: NA
V: TRBV6-4
D: TRBD2

DNA: TGTGCCAGCAGCTTTGACATTTTTTTGCGAGGCTACACCTTC
CDR3: CASSFDIFLRGYTF
J: TRBJ1-2
size: NA
V: TRBV7-9
D: NA

DNA: TGCAGTGGGGACTACAAAGAGACCCAGTACTTC
CDR3: CSGDYKETQYF
J: TRBJ2-5
size: NA
V: TRBV20-1
D: TRBD2

DNA: TGTGCCAGCAGCTTGAGGGCAAGCACTGAAGCTTTCTTT
CDR3: CASSLRASTEAFF
J: TRBJ1-1
size: NA
V: TRBV7-6
D: NA

DNA: TGTGCCAGCAGTGCGGACAGGGGAGGCCGCGGCTACACCTTC
CDR3: CASSADRGGRGYTF
J: TRBJ1-2
size: NA
V: TRBV2
D: TRBD1

DNA: TGTGCCAGCACCTTAGCGGGGGAGAACACCGGGGAGCTGTTTTTT
CDR3: CASTLAGENTGELFF
J: TRBJ2-2
size: NA
V: TRBV14
D: TRBD2

DNA: TGTGCCAGCAGTGAGGCTGGGACTAGCGGGAGGGCGCCGGACCTCTACGAGCAGTACTTC
CDR3: CASSEAGTSGRAPDLYEQYF
J: TRBJ2-7
size: NA
V: TRBV6-1
D: TRBD2

DNA: TGTGCCAGCACCACGCCCCCCGGGGACAGGGGCTACGAGCAGTACTTC
CDR3: CASTTPPGDRGYEQYF
J: TRBJ2-7
size: NA
V: TRBV25-1
D: TRBD1

DNA: TGTGCCAGCAGCTTCCCTACAGGGATTGGGGGAATAAACCCCTACGAGCAGTACTTC
CDR3: CASSFPTGIGGINPYEQYF
J: TRBJ2-7
size: NA
V: TRBV11-2
D: NA

DNA: TGCGCCAGCAGCTTCACTCACAATGAGCAGTTCTTC
CDR3: CASSFTHNEQFF
J: TRBJ2-1
size: few
V: TRBV5-1
D: NA

DNA: TGTGCCAGCAGGGAGACAGGGGGCAGCAATCAGCCCCAGCATTTT
CDR3: CASRETGGSNQPQHF
J: TRBJ1-5
size: NA
V: TRBV6-1
D: TRBD1

DNA: TGCGCCAGCAGCCAAGATCTAGCGGGAGTTGGGAATGAGCAGTTCTTC
CDR3: CASSQDLAGVGNEQFF
J: TRBJ2-1
size: NA
V: TRBV4-1
D: TRBD2

DNA: TGTGCCAGCAGTACCCGGGGCTCCTACAATGAGCAGTTCTTC
CDR3: CASSTRGSYNEQFF
J: TRBJ2-1
size: NA
V: TRBV27
D: NA

DNA: TGTGCCAGCAGTTTACAGGGGAGTGGGGTGAACACTGAAGCTTTCTTT
CDR3: CASSLQGSGVNTEAFF
J: TRBJ1-1
size: NA
V: TRBV2
D: TRBD1

DNA: TGTGCCAGCAGCTACGTAGCGGGAGGGGACAATGAGCAGTTCTTC
CDR3: CASSYVAGGDNEQFF
J: TRBJ2-1
size: NA
V: TRBV7-8
D: TRBD2

DNA: TGTGCCAGCAGTTATGGCCGGGTCGGGGTCAATCAGCCCCAGCATTTT
CDR3: CASSYGRVGVNQPQHF
J: TRBJ1-5
size: NA
V: TRBV6-6
D: NA

DNA: TGTGCCAGCAGTGGCATAAGGCGAGGGGAGCAGTTCTTC
CDR3: CASSGIRRGEQFF
J: TRBJ2-1
size: NA
V: TRBV2
D: NA

DNA: TGTGCCAGCAGCTCCTCGACAGGGGCGGCCTATGGCTACACCTTC
CDR3: CASSSSTGAAYGYTF
J: TRBJ1-2
size: NA
V: TRBV5-4
D: TRBD1

DNA: TGTGCCACAGGGACAGGGTACACTGAAGCTTTCTTT
CDR3: CATGTGYTEAFF
J: TRBJ1-1
size: NA
V: TRBV2
D: TRBD1

DNA: TGTGCCAGCAGTTACGGGCTAGCGGGAGGGTCAAAGCAGTACTTC
CDR3: CASSYGLAGGSKQYF
J: TRBJ2-5
size: NA
V: TRBV6-5
D: TRBD2

DNA: TGTGCCAGCAGCGTAGCCCTGGGCCTCTCTGGAAACACCATATATTTT
CDR3: CASSVALGLSGNTIYF
J: TRBJ1-3
size: NA
V: TRBV9
D: NA

DNA: TGTGCCAGCGCCCCCGAGGGTGCCTCGACTGAGCAGTTCTTC
CDR3: CASAPEGASTEQFF
J: TRBJ2-1
size: once
V: TRBV7-2
D: NA

DNA: TGTGCCAGTAGTGTGCAGGGTCCTCTCTACAATGAGCAGTTCTTC
CDR3: CASSVQGPLYNEQFF
J: TRBJ2-1
size: NA
V: TRBV19
D: NA

DNA: TGCGCCAGCAGCTCGGGGGACAGGGAAACCTTTTGGTACATTCAGTACTTC
CDR3: CASSSGDRETFWYIQYF
J: TRBJ2-4
size: NA
V: TRBV5-1
D: TRBD1

DNA: TGTGCCAGCAGTAGACAGGGGCTTCGACCCGTCCTGACTTTC
CDR3: CASSRQGLRPVLTF
J: TRBJ2-6
size: NA
V: TRBV6-5
D: TRBD1

DNA: TGTGCCAGCAGTTTAGGACAGGGGTCCCCCTACGAGCAGTACTTC
CDR3: CASSLGQGSPYEQYF
J: TRBJ2-7
size: NA
V: TRBV6-6
D: TRBD1

DNA: TGTGCCAGCAGCCCCCGTAGGCTAGCGAACACCGGGGAGCTGTTTTTT
CDR3: CASSPRRLANTGELFF
J: TRBJ2-2
size: NA
V: TRBV4-2
D: NA